This TCR beta chain was recorded in a study of CD8+CD57+ T cells in acquired aplastic anemia. Overall study: Across the sorted CD4+ and CD8+ cells, DNA amounts averaged 3.2 ug.

Patients chosen for sequencing had shown CD8+CD57+ cell expansion by flow cytometry. For this clonotype: A much larger clone differs from this one at a single base, so this may be a read error.

Looked up from germline, CDR1 is LNHDA and CDR2 is SQIVND (reference sequence). Between the trimmed V and J ends, which lost 11 bases and 2 bases, there was a span of 21 bases. The CDR3 is 15 residues long. Researchers used genomic DNA as the template to profile TCR beta VDJ and CDR3. TCRdb used MiXCR to reprocess the reads, holding one entry per CDR3 protein. The sample holds about half a million distinct CDR3 sequences; approximately 32% are singletons and the top ten take roughly 0.8%. The specimen sequenced was sorted CD4+, CD8+, or CD8+CD57+ T cells (not recorded which) from PBMCs. The receptor comes from a human donor with aplastic anemia. The chain recombines TRBV19 with TRBJ2-5, with a possible D match to TRBD2 (5 bases). CDR3 sequence (DNA): TGTGCCTCTAGATCCATGCGGGTACTTCAAGAGACCCAGTACTTC. Amino acid sequence: CASRSMRVLQETQYF.